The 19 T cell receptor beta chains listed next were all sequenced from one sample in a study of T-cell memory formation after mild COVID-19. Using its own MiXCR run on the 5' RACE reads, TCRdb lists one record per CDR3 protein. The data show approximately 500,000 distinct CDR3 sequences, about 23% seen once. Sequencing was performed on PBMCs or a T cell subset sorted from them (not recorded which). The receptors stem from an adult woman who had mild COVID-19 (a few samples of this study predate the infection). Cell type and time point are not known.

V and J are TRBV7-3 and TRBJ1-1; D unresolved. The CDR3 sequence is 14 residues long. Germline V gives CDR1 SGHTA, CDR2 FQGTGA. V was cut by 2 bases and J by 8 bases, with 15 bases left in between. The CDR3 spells CASSLSSAQPEAFF. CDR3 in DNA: TGTGCCAGCAGCTTATCATCGGCCCAGCCGGAAGCTTTCTTT.

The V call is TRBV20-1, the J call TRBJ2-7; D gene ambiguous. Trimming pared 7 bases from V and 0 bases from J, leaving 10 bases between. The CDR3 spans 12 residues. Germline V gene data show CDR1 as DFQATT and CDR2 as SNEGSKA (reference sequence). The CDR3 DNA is TGCAGTGTAAGGTGGAGCTCCTACGAGCAGTACTTC. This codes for CSVRWSSYEQYF.

The CDR3 protein is CASSVGTGLVNEQFF. DNA for the CDR3: TGCGCCAGCAGTGTTGGGACAGGGTTGGTCAATGAGCAGTTCTTC. The chain carries TRBV10-2 and TRBJ2-1; TRBD1 matches at 9 bases. The J segment lost 6 bases and the V segment lost 4 bases, leaving 7 bases of the junction unmatched. The CDR3 loop spans 15 amino acids. Germline V gene sequence: CDR1 WSHSY, CDR2 SAAADI.

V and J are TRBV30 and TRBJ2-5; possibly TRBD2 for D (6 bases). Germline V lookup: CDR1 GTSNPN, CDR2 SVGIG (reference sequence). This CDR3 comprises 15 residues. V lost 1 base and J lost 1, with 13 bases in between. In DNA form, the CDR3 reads TGTGCCTGGAGTGGTTCGGGACTGACCCAAGAGACCCAGTACTTC. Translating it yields CAWSGSGLTQETQYF.

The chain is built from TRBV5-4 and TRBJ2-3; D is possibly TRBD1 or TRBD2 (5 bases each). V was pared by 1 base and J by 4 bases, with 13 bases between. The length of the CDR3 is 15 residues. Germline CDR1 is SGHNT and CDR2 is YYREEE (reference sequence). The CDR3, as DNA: TGTGCCAGCAGCTTGATGGCCGGGACGCCAGATACGCAGTATTTT. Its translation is CASSLMAGTPDTQYF.

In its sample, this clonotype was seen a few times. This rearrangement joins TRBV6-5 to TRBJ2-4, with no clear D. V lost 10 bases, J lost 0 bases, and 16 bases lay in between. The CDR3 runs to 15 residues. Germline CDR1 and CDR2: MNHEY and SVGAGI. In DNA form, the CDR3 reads TGTGCCATCACCCTTTGGGAACTAGCCAAAAACATTCAGTACTTC. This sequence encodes CAITLWELAKNIQYF.

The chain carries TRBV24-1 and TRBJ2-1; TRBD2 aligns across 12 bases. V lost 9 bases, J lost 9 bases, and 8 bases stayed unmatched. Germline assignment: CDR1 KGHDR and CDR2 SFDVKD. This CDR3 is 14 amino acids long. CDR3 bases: TGTGCCACCGGGCTAGCGGGGGGGTGGGGTGAGCAGTTCTTC. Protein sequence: CATGLAGGWGEQFF.

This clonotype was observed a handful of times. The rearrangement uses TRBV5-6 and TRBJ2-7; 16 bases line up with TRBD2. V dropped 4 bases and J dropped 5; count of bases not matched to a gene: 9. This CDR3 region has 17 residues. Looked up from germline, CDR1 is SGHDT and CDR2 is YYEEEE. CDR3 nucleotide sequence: TGTGCCAGCAGCCCACCGGGACTAGCGGGAGGGCCCCACGAGCAGTACTTC. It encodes CASSPPGLAGGPHEQYF.

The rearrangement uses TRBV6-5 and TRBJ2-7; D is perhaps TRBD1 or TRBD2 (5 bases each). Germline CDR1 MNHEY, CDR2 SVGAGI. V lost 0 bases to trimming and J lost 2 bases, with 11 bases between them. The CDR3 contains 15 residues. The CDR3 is CASSYSGDVTYEQYF. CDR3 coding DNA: TGTGCCAGCAGTTACTCCGGGGACGTAACCTACGAGCAGTACTTC.

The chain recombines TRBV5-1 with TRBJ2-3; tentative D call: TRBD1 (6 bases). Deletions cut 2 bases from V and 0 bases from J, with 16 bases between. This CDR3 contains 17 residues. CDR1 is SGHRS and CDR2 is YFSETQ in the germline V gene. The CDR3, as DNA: TGCGCCAGCAGCTTTCGCCAGGGGTACGCTAGCACAGATACGCAGTATTTT. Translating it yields CASSFRQGYASTDTQYF.

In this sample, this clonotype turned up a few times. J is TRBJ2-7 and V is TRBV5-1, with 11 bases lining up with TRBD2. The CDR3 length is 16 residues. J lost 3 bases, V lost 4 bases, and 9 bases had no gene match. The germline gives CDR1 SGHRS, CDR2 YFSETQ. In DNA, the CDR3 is TGCGCCAGCAGCCCTGGTGGGACTAGCGGCAACTACGAGCAGTACTTC. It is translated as CASSPGGTSGNYEQYF.

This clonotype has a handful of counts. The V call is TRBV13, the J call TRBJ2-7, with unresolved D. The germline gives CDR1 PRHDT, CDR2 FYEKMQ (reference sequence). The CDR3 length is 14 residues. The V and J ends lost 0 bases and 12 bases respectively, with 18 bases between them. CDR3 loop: CASSLGPGPRVGYF. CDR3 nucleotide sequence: TGTGCCAGCAGCTTAGGCCCCGGGCCCCGAGTTGGGTACTTC.

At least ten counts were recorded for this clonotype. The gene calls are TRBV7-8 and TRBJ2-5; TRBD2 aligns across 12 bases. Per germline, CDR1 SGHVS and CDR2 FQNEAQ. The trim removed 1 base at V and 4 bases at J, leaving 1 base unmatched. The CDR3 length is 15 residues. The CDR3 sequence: CASSLELAGGETQYF. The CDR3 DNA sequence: TGTGCCAGCAGCTTAGAACTAGCGGGAGGAGAGACCCAGTACTTC.

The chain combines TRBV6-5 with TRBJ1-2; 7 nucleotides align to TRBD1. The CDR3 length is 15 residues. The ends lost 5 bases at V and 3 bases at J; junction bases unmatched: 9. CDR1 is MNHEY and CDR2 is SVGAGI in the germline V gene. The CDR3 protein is CASSTSFDRDYGYTF. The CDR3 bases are TGTGCCAGCAGTACCTCCTTTGACAGGGACTATGGCTACACCTTC.

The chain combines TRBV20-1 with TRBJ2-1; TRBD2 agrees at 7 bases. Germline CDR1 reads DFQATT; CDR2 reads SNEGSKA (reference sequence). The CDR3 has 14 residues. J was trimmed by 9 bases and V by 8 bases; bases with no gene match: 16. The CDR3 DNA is TGCAGTTTAAGACGGGAGGTGAATACGGGTGAGCAGTTCTTC. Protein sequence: CSLRREVNTGEQFF.

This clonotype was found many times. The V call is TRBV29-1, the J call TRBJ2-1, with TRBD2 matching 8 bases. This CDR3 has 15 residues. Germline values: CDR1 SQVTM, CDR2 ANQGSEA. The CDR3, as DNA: TGCAGTGGGACGGGAGGGTCTAGATCCTACAATGAGCAGTTCTTC. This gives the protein CSGTGGSRSYNEQFF.

The CDR3 protein is CASSPGQGSINYGYTF. The CDR3 region has the DNA TGCGCCAGCAGCCCCGGACAGGGATCTATTAACTATGGCTACACCTTC. The chain couples TRBV4-1 to TRBJ1-2; the match to TRBD1 covers 8 bases. The CDR3 sequence is 16 residues long. V trimming: 4 bases; J trimming: 1 base; junction bases outside the gene matches: 8. Germline values: CDR1 MGHRA, CDR2 YSYEKL.

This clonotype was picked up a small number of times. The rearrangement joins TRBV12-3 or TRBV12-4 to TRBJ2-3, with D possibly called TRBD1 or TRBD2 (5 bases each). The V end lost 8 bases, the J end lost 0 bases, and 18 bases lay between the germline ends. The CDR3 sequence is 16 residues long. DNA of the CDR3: TGTGCCAGCTCGAGACGGGACGGTGCTAGCACAGATACGCAGTATTTT. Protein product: CASSRRDGASTDTQYF.

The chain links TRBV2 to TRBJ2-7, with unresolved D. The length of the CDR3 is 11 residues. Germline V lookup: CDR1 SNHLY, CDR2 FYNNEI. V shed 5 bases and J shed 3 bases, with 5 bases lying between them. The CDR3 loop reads CASSYFYEQYF. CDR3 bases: TGTGCCAGCAGTTACTTCTACGAGCAGTACTTC.